A selection of T cell receptor beta chains follows, all from one sample in a study of cytomegalovirus exposure and HLA in healthy donors. Profiling relied on immunoSEQ multiplex PCR, and the TCRdb table lists in-frame clones only, not all of them. The table lists 120,000 or so clones, about 81% of them singletons, with approximately 3% in the top ten. The sample was PBMCs. These receptor sequences come from a woman between 40 and 55 years old in good health and CMV-seropositive. The CDR3 runs from the conserved cysteine through the conserved F or W. Fields, in order: J gene, V gene, CDR3 length, D gene, clone size, CDR3 DNA, CDR3 protein. D genes are given only for firm matches. Expanded clones are given a class, and other clones once, few, many or no size at all.

TRBJ2-1 | TRBV12-5 | 15 | TRBD2 | . | TGTGCTAGTGGTTTGAGACTAGCGGGGGAGAATGAGCAGTTCTTC | CASGLRLAGENEQFF
TRBJ2-1 | TRBV6-6 | 14 | TRBD2 | . | TGTGCCAGTAATAGCGGGAGTTCCTACAATGAGCAGTTCTTC | CASNSGSSYNEQFF
TRBJ1-4 | TRBV4-3 | 17 | . | few | TGCGCCAGCAGCCAAGGGATGCAGGGGTCGACTAATGAAAAACTGTTTTTT | CASSQGMQGSTNEKLFF
TRBJ2-3 | TRBV27 | 15 | TRBD2 | . | TGTGCCAGCAGCCAAAGGGCGGGGGGCACAGATACGCAGTATTTT | CASSQRAGGTDTQYF
TRBJ2-2 | TRBV5-1 | 15 | . | . | TGCGCCAGCAGCTTAGGGGCCCTAATCACCGGGGAGCTGTTTTTT | CASSLGALITGELFF
TRBJ2-6 | TRBV7-3 | 18 | TRBD1 | few | TGTGCCAGCAGCACCACAGGGGGGCCCCTTCCTGGGGCCAACGTCCTGACTTTC | CASSTTGGPLPGANVLTF
TRBJ2-3 | TRBV11-2 | 12 | . | . | TGTGCCAGCAGCTTAAATCGAGATACGCAGTATTTT | CASSLNRDTQYF
TRBJ2-1 | TRBV10-3 | 20 | TRBD2 | . | TGTGCCATCAGTCTTTACCGGGACTCTCGACTAGCGGGAGAGGGGAATGAGCAGTTCTTC | CAISLYRDSRLAGEGNEQFF
TRBJ1-6 | TRBV6-1 | 14 | . | . | TGTGCCAGCAGTGAATTCGGGTTAAGTTCACCCCTCCACTTT | CASSEFGLSSPLHF
TRBJ1-5 | TRBV28 | 13 | . | . | TGTGCCAGCAGTTTGGGAGTGCTTCAGCCCCAGCATTTT | CASSLGVLQPQHF
TRBJ2-5 | TRBV20-1 | 10 | . | once | TGCAGTGCTCTCAGGGAGACCCAGTACTTC | CSALRETQYF
TRBJ1-1 | TRBV6-5 | 16 | . | . | TGTGCCAGCAGTTATTCCGACGCCCGCAGGGACACTGAAGCTTTCTTT | CASSYSDARRDTEAFF
TRBJ1-2 | TRBV18 | 16 | . | . | TGTGCCAGCTCACCACCAGGACAAACGACTAACTATGGCTACACCTTC | CASSPPGQTTNYGYTF
TRBJ2-3 | TRBV21-1 | 18 | . | . | TGTGCCAGCAGCAAAGCAAAGGGACACTTCGGCGCCACAGATACGCAGTATTTT | CASSKAKGHFGATDTQYF
TRBJ2-2 | TRBV7-3 | 17 | . | . | TGTGCCAGCAGCTTATATGGATCAGGGGGGATTTTCGGGGAGCTGTTTTTT | CASSLYGSGGIFGELFF
TRBJ2-7 | TRBV6-1 | 15 | TRBD2 | . | TGTGCCAGCAGTTGGTCTAGCGGGGGGGCCCACGAGCAGTACTTC | CASSWSSGGAHEQYF
TRBJ2-4 | TRBV4-1 | 16 | TRBD2 | . | TGCGCCAGCAGCCACACTTGGGAGGGACGAGAAAACATTCAGTACTTC | CASSHTWEGRENIQYF
TRBJ1-4 | TRBV30 | 15 | . | few | TGTGCCTGGAGTGTACCCCTAGGGAGTGGAGAAAAACTGTTTTTT | CAWSVPLGSGEKLFF
TRBJ2-5 | TRBV2 | 16 | TRBD2 | . | TGTGCCAGCAGTGCGGTTGGCGGGGGGGCGCAAGAGACCCAGTACTTC | CASSAVGGGAQETQYF
TRBJ1-1 | TRBV2 | 14 | . | . | TGTGCCAGCAGTGTCCAGGTCTTAGTCACTGAAGCTTTCTTT | CASSVQVLVTEAFF
TRBJ1-4 | TRBV7-9 | 15 | TRBD1 | few | TGTGCCAGCAGCTTAGACGGGGACAGCCAAGAAAAACTGTTTTTT | CASSLDGDSQEKLFF
TRBJ1-4 | TRBV19 | 14 | TRBD1 | once | TGTGCCAGTAGCTTCGACAGGGGTAATGAAAAACTGTTTTTT | CASSFDRGNEKLFF
TRBJ2-1 | TRBV5-1 | 18 | TRBD2 | . | TGCGCCAGCAGCTTTGGGGCTGGGGCGGGAGTAAGAGACAATGAGCAGTTCTTC | CASSFGAGAGVRDNEQFF
TRBJ2-5 | TRBV6-1 | 16 | TRBD2 | . | TGTGCCAGCAGTGGGAGACTAGCGGGCTACCAAGAGACCCAGTACTTC | CASSGRLAGYQETQYF
TRBJ1-2 | TRBV30 | 11 | TRBD1 | . | TGTGCCTGGAGTGCCCGGGACAGGGACACCTTC | CAWSARDRDTF
TRBJ2-7 | TRBV30 | 13 | TRBD2 | . | TGTGCCTTTCAGACTAGCGGGAACCCCGAGCAGTACTTC | CAFQTSGNPEQYF
TRBJ1-1 | TRBV29-1 | 13 | . | . | TGCAGCGTTGAGTACGGACAGAGGGCTGAAGCTTTCTTT | CSVEYGQRAEAFF
TRBJ2-2 | TRBV9 | 14 | TRBD2 | . | TGTGCCAGCAGCGTAGTGGGGGGGACCGGGGAGCTGTTTTTT | CASSVVGGTGELFF
TRBJ2-7 | TRBV7-2 | 14 | TRBD1 | . | TGTGCCAGCAGCGAACAGGGGGCTCCCTACGAGCAGTACTTC | CASSEQGAPYEQYF
TRBJ2-1 | TRBV6-6 | 15 | TRBD2 | few | TGTGCCAGCAGTTCAACAGCGGGAGTCGCGAATGAGCAGTTCTTC | CASSSTAGVANEQFF
TRBJ2-2 | TRBV18 | 15 | . | . | TGTGCCAGCTCCCCTCTGGCGCCCAGGACCGGGGAGCTGTTTTTT | CASSPLAPRTGELFF
TRBJ2-5 | TRBV7-9 | 14 | . | . | TGTGCCAGCAGCGAGACCGGGAGACAAGAGACCCAGTACTTC | CASSETGRQETQYF
TRBJ2-5 | TRBV7-2 | 13 | . | . | TGTGCCAGCAGCTTAGGAGGGTCAGAGACCCAGTACTTC | CASSLGGSETQYF
TRBJ1-5 | TRBV6-1 | 13 | TRBD1 | . | TGTGCCAGTACCACAGGGGAAACCCAGCCCCAGCATTTT | CASTTGETQPQHF
TRBJ2-7 | TRBV10-3 | 14 | . | few | TGTGCCATCAGTGAGCCTAGGAGCTCCTACGAGCAGTACTTC | CAISEPRSSYEQYF
TRBJ2-3 | TRBV7-3 | 14 | TRBD2 | . | TGTGCCAGCAGCTTAGGGACTAGCTTCGATACGCAGTATTTT | CASSLGTSFDTQYF
TRBJ2-1 | TRBV28 | 16 | TRBD1 | . | TGTGCCAGCAGTCCAGGGACAGTAGTTTCTTACAATGAGCAGTTCTTC | CASSPGTVVSYNEQFF
TRBJ2-7 | TRBV7-9 | 14 | TRBD2 | . | TGTGCCAGCAGCTTTACGGGAGGACCCCACGAGCAGTACTTC | CASSFTGGPHEQYF
TRBJ2-5 | TRBV7-2 | 17 | TRBD2 | . | TGTGCCAGCAGCCCCAAGGCGGGAGCCGGGAGGGGGGAGACCCAGTACTTC | CASSPKAGAGRGETQYF
TRBJ2-7 | TRBV7-2 | 12 | . | . | TGTGCCAGCAGCTCTAACCAGGGTCAGCAGTACTTC | CASSSNQGQQYF
TRBJ1-4 | TRBV4-3 | 14 | . | . | TGCGCCAGCAGCCACAGACAGCCTAATGAAAAACTGTTTTTT | CASSHRQPNEKLFF
TRBJ1-2 | TRBV29-1 | 11 | . | . | TGCAGCGCCCTAGGGGCCTATGGCTACACCTTC | CSALGAYGYTF
TRBJ1-4 | TRBV7-6 | 15 | TRBD1 | . | TGTGCCAGCAGCCCCCACAGGGGGCTTAATGAAAAACTGTTTTTT | CASSPHRGLNEKLFF
TRBJ2-1 | TRBV29-1 | 11 | . | few | TGCAGCGCCTCCTCCTACAATGAGCAGTTCTTC | CSASSYNEQFF
TRBJ2-1 | TRBV23-1 | 11 | TRBD2 | . | TGCGCCAGCAGCTTCTGGGGGGGGCAGTTCTTC | CASSFWGGQFF
TRBJ2-1 | TRBV4-3 | 13 | . | . | TGCGCCAGCAGCCTAGAGTACGGGTCTGAGCAGTTCTTC | CASSLEYGSEQFF
TRBJ2-4 | TRBV30 | 14 | TRBD1 | few | TGTGCCTGGAGGAGGGACAGGGGGCCAAACATTCAGTACTTC | CAWRRDRGPNIQYF
TRBJ1-1 | TRBV10-3 | 13 | . | . | TGTGCCATCAGTGAGTATGAGGGAACTGAAGCTTTCTTT | CAISEYEGTEAFF
TRBJ2-3 | TRBV9 | 16 | TRBD1 | . | TGTGCCAGCAGCGTAGGCCGGGACAGGGGTTTCGATACGCAGTATTTT | CASSVGRDRGFDTQYF
TRBJ1-1 | TRBV11-3 | 12 | TRBD1 | . | TGTGCCAGCAGCCCGACAGGGGCGGAAGCTTTCTTT | CASSPTGAEAFF
TRBJ1-2 | TRBV6-5 | 16 | TRBD1 | . | TGTGCCAGCAGTTCCGCCCGCGGGACAGCTAACTATGGCTACACCTTC | CASSSARGTANYGYTF
TRBJ2-3 | TRBV5-6 | 14 | . | . | TGTGCCAGCAGCCCTATGGGGGCCGAAGATACGCAGTATTTT | CASSPMGAEDTQYF
TRBJ1-4 | TRBV12-5 | 15 | . | few | TGTGCTAGTGGTTTGTACGGGAGGGGGAATGAAAAACTGTTTTTT | CASGLYGRGNEKLFF
TRBJ2-7 | TRBV7-9 | 17 | TRBD2 | . | TGTGCCAGCAGCTTATATTTTAGGACTAGCGGGAGTGGCGAGCAGTACTTC | CASSLYFRTSGSGEQYF